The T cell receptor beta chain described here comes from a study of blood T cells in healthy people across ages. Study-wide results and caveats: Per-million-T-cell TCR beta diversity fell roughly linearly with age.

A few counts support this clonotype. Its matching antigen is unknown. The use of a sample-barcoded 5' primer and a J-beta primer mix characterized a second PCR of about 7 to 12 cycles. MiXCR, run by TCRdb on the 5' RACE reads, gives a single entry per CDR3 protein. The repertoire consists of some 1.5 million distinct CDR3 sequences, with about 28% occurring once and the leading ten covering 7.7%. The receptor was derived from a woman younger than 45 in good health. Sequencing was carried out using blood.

CDR3 in amino acids: CATTARWGTGGVGAKNIQYF. The CDR3 coding sequence is TGTGCCACCACCGCCCGATGGGGGACAGGGGGCGTCGGAGCCAAAAACATTCAGTACTTC. The chain has TRBV24-1 and TRBJ2-4, with 12 bases lining up with TRBD1. V lost 8 bases, J lost 0 bases, and 16 bases stayed unmatched. The CDR3 runs to 20 residues. Germline CDR1 reads KGHDR; CDR2 reads SFDVKD.